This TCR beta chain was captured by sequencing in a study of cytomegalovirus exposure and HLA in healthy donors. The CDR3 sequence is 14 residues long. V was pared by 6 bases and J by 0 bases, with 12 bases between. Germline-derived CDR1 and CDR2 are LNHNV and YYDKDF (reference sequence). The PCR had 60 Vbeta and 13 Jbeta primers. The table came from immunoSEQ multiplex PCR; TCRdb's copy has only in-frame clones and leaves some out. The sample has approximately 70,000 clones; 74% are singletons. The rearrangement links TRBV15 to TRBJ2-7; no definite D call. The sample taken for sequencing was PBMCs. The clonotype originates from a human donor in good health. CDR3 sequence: CATSLALSSYEQYF. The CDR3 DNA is TGTGCCACCAGTTTAGCTTTAAGCTCCTACGAGCAGTACTTC.